Below, 8 T cell receptor beta chains from the same sample are listed, as sequenced in a study of cytomegalovirus exposure and HLA in healthy donors. Both 60 Vbeta primers and 13 Jbeta primers went into the PCR. TCRdb keeps only in-frame clones here, not all; method: immunoSEQ multiplex PCR. The repertoire has 60,000 or so clones, about 69% of them found once; the top ten carry less than 35%. The sample taken for sequencing was PBMCs. The receptors here all came from a man aged 35-49 years in good health and CMV-seropositive.

This clone has just a few counts. The gene calls are TRBV7-8 and TRBJ2-1; D possibly corresponds to TRBD2 (5 bases). This CDR3 region has 11 residues. CDR1 SGHVS and CDR2 FQNEAQ come from the germline V gene. Deletions cut 0 bases from V and 12 bases from J, with 6 bases between. In DNA, the CDR3 is TGTGCCAGCAGCTTAGCGCGGGCGCAGTTCTTC. It translates to CASSLARAQFF.

The rearrangement joins TRBV30 to TRBJ1-6; tentatively, D is TRBD1 (5 bases). The CDR3 covers 11 residues. Germline CDR1 and CDR2: GTSNPN and SVGIG (reference sequence). The V end lost 8 bases, the J end lost 6 bases, and 8 bases lay between the germline ends. The CDR3 loop is CAGAANSPLHF. The CDR3 DNA reads as TGTGCCGGGGCGGCTAATTCACCCCTCCACTTT.

To note about this clone: Only one base separates this from a far larger clonotype, so it likely reflects a read error. The sample contains more than one DNA sequence encoding this CDR3. This chain uses TRBV13 with TRBJ1-1; TRBD1 might be the D (6 bases). This CDR3 is 15 amino acids long. The ends were cut back, 4 bases at V and 1 base at J, with 13 bases in the middle. Germline-derived CDR1 and CDR2 are PRHDT and FYEKMQ (reference sequence). CDR3 amino acids: CASSSEGGRNTEAFF. The CDR3 DNA reads TGTGCCAGCAGCTCCGAGGGGGGGAGGAACACTGAAGCTTTCTTT.

J is TRBJ1-1 and V is TRBV20-1; D unresolved. CDR3 size: 11 residues. Trimming stripped 6 bases from V and 6 bases from J, with 11 bases between. Germline V gives CDR1 DFQATT, CDR2 SNEGSKA (reference sequence). CDR3 region: CSAAQPSEAFF. CDR3 bases: TGCAGTGCCGCACAGCCGTCTGAAGCTTTCTTT.

The chain carries TRBV30 and TRBJ2-2, with TRBD1 identical over 11 bases. Looked up from germline, CDR1 is GTSNPN and CDR2 is SVGIG (reference sequence). V trimming: 0 bases; J trimming: 6 bases; junction bases outside the gene matches: 3. The CDR3 sequence is 15 residues long. The CDR3 region has the DNA TGTGCCTGGAGTGTGGGGGGACAGGGGGCCGGGGAGCTGTTTTTT. This codes for CAWSVGGQGAGELFF.

The rearrangement joins TRBV6-6 to TRBJ2-5, with D unresolved. V was shortened by 2 bases and J by 4 bases, with 17 bases between the two germline ends. Germline CDR1 MNHNY, CDR2 SVGAGI (reference sequence). This CDR3 region has 16 residues. CDR3 bases: TGTGCCAGCAGTTACCCTGCCGAGGAGTCGGGAGAGACCCAGTACTTC. This encodes CASSYPAEESGETQYF.

The chain joins TRBV30 to TRBJ2-7; 11 bases fit TRBD1. This CDR3 has 13 amino acids. CDR1 is GTSNPN and CDR2 is SVGIG in the germline V gene (reference sequence). With 0 bases clipped from V and 6 bases from J, the junction kept 1 base outside the gene matches. The CDR3 DNA reads TGTGCCTGGAGTGTCGGGACAGGGGGCGAGCAGTACTTC. Protein sequence: CAWSVGTGGEQYF.

The rearrangement joins TRBV7-3 to TRBJ2-5; 7 nucleotides match TRBD2. The CDR3 sequence is 14 residues long. Germline trimming cut 2 bases from V and 7 bases from J; bases unmatched to any gene: 7. Germline CDR1 is SGHTA and CDR2 is FQGTGA. CDR3 protein: CASSLGLPGGTQYF. For the CDR3, the DNA is TGTGCCAGCAGCTTAGGTCTCCCGGGAGGGACCCAGTACTTC. Full variable domain (rest looked up from reference TRBV7-3 and TRBJ2-5): GAGVSQTPSNKVTEKGKYVELRCDPISGHTALYWYRQSLGQGPEFLIYFQGTGAADDSGLPNDRFFAVRPEGSVSTLKIQRTERGDSAVYLCASSLGLPGGTQYFGPGTRLLVL.